The sequence of this TCR beta chain was determined in a study of cytomegalovirus exposure and HLA in healthy donors. Concerning this clone itself: Its antigen is still unknown.

Donors had nominal health at sampling but likely had unrecorded immune exposures. Amplification used 60 Vbeta primers and 13 Jbeta primers. Original processing notes: The authors later counted around 80 million unique TCR beta chains, some 9.9 million of them shared. Assay used: immunoSEQ multiplex PCR; TCRdb lists only in-frame clones, some missing. That table furnishes V, J and clone size, whereas the DNA furnished D and trimming. The sample contains about 190,000 clones, roughly 81% of which appear only once. Per germline, CDR1 MGHDK and CDR2 SYGVNS. With V trimmed by 4 bases and J by 3 bases, 5 bases remained unmatched. This CDR3 is 16 amino acids long. Whole-study results and caveats: The number of N-insertions in an Asian-associated ancestry cluster was reportedly below the approximately 700-donor mean in a later analysis. Overall, roughly 160 TCR beta chains were annotated as cytomegalovirus-associated.

This receptor was taken from a woman in her thirties in good health and CMV-seropositive. The rearrangement uses TRBV25-1 and TRBJ2-3, with TRBD2 matching 12 bases. The sequenced sample consisted of PBMCs. DNA of the CDR3: TGTGCCAGCAGTGGGAGACTAGCGGGAGAGACAGATACGCAGTATTTT. This translates into CASSGRLAGETDTQYF.